This T cell receptor beta chain was obtained from a study of cytomegalovirus exposure and HLA in healthy donors. Researchers ran the PCR with 60 Vbeta and 13 Jbeta primers. Profiling relied on immunoSEQ multiplex PCR, and the TCRdb table lists in-frame clones only, not all of them. The sample holds some 110,000 clones, approximately 60% seen once. Study-wide results and caveats: An analysis done earlier found most TCR beta V segments productive about 87% or about 30% of the time. DRB1 had the most TCR associations and HLA-C the fewest, a later analysis found, with rates varying by HLA locus. Immune exposure data for these donors was limited to CMV serostatus.

Only a few counts were recorded for this clone. What it binds is not known. This CDR3 contains 14 residues. V dropped 3 bases and J dropped 6; count of bases not matched to a gene: 7. Germline V CDR1 and CDR2: SEHNR, FQNEAQ (reference sequence). The genes are TRBV7-9 and TRBJ2-7, with 8 bases identical to TRBD2. This TCR came from a woman in her thirties in good health and CMV-seronegative. Sequencing was performed on PBMCs. CDR3 sequence (DNA): TGTGCCAGCAGCTTCCGGGCGGGAGGCAGCGAGCAGTACTTC. It encodes CASSFRAGGSEQYF.